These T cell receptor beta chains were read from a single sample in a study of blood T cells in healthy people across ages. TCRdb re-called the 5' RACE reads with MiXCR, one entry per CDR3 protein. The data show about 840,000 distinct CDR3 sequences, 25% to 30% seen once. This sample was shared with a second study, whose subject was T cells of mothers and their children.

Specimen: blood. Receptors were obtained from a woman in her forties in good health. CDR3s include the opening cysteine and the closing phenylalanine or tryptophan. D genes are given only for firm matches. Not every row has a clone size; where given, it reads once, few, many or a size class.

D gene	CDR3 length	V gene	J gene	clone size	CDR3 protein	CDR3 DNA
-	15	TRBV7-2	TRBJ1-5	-	CASSLEQGRNQPQHF	TGTGCCAGCAGCTTAGAACAGGGTCGAAATCAGCCCCAGCATTTT
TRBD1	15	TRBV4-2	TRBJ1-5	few	CASSRRDREGQPQHF	TGTGCCAGCAGCCGGCGGGACAGGGAGGGTCAGCCCCAGCATTTT
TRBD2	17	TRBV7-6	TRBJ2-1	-	CASSSGLAGDYDDEQFF	TGTGCCAGCAGCTCCGGACTAGCGGGAGACTATGACGATGAGCAGTTCTTC
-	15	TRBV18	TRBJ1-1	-	CASSREGELNTGAFF	TGTGCCAGCTCACGAGAAGGGGAACTGAACACTGGAGCTTTCTTT
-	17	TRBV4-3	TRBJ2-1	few	CASSQDSPGTLGDEQFF	TGCGCCAGCAGCCAAGATAGTCCGGGGACTCTCGGGGATGAGCAGTTCTTC
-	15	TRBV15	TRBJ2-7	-	CATSRDFRGSYEQYF	TGTGCCACCAGCAGAGATTTCCGGGGCTCCTACGAGCAGTACTTC
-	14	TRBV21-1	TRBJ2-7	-	CASSAPGSYNEQYF	TGTGCCAGCAGCGCACCCGGGTCTTACAATGAGCAGTACTTC
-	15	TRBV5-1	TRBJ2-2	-	CASSARQEGTGELFF	TGCGCCAGCAGCGCCCGACAGGAAGGGACCGGGGAGCTGTTTTTT
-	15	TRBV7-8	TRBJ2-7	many	CASSQSHGGSYEQYF	TGTGCCAGCAGCCAATCCCATGGGGGCTCCTACGAGCAGTACTTC
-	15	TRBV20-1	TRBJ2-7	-	CSANHVMSSHAEQYF	TGCAGTGCTAATCATGTCATGTCTAGTCATGCCGAGCAGTACTTC
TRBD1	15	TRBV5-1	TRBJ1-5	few	CASSGTGESNQPQHF	TGCGCCAGCAGCGGGACAGGGGAAAGCAATCAGCCCCAGCATTTT
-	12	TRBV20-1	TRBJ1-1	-	CSARAGDTKAFF	TGCAGTGCTAGAGCTGGGGACACTAAAGCTTTCTTT
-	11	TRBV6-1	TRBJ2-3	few	CASTEGGTQYF	TGTGCCAGCACTGAGGGAGGTACGCAGTATTTT
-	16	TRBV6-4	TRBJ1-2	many	CASSDSYRETNYGYTF	TGTGCCAGCAGTGACTCTTATCGGGAGACGAACTATGGCTACACCTTC
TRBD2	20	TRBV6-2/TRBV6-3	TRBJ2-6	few	CAGSYSGLAGEFIGANVLTF	TGTGCCGGCAGTTACTCGGGGCTAGCGGGGGAATTCATTGGGGCCAACGTCCTGACTTTC
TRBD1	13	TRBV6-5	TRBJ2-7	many	CASRQGLTYEQYF	TGTGCCAGCAGACAGGGGCTAACCTACGAGCAGTACTTC
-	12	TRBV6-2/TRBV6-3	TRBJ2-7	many	CASSYFTSEQYF	TGTGCCAGCAGTTACTTTACCTCGGAGCAGTACTTC
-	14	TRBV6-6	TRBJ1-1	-	CASSREQMNAEAFF	TGTGCCAGCAGTAGAGAACAGATGAATGCTGAAGCTTTCTTT
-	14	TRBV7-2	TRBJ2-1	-	CASSLVFRGGEQFF	TGTGCCAGCAGCTTAGTCTTCCGAGGCGGTGAGCAGTTCTTC
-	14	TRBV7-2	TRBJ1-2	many	CASSLMGSFNGYTF	TGTGCCAGCAGCTTAATGGGCAGCTTTAATGGCTACACCTTC
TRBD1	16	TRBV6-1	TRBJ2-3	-	CASSGRRTGARDTQYF	TGTGCCAGCAGCGGACGTCGGACAGGGGCTAGAGATACGCAGTATTTT
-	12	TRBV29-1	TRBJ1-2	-	CSVVGGNYGYTF	TGCAGCGTTGTCGGCGGAAACTATGGCTACACCTTC
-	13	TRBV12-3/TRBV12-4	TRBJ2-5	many	CASSRRYQETQYF	TGTGCCAGCAGCCGGAGATACCAAGAGACCCAGTACTTC
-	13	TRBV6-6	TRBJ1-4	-	CASRRDLGEKLFF	TGTGCCAGCAGACGTGACCTGGGGGAAAAACTGTTTTTT
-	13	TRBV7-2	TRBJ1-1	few	CASSSFVGTEAFF	TGTGCCAGCAGCTCCTTCGTGGGCACTGAAGCTTTCTTT
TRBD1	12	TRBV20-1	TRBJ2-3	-	CSAVDRGDTQYF	TGCAGTGCGGTCGACAGGGGTGATACGCAGTATTTT
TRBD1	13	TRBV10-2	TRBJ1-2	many	CATTGGRSYGYTF	TGCGCCACCACAGGGGGGAGGAGCTATGGCTACACCTTC
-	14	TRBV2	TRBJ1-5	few	CASSVQGPNQPQHF	TGTGCCAGCAGTGTACAGGGTCCCAATCAGCCCCAGCATTTT
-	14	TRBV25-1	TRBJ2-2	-	CASMSGKNTGELFF	TGTGCCAGCATGTCGGGGAAGAACACCGGGGAGCTGTTTTTT
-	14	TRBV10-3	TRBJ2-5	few	CAISLDGFGETQYF	TGTGCCATCAGCCTAGACGGATTCGGCGAGACCCAGTACTTC
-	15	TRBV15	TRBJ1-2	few	CATSRVGREHYGYTF	TGTGCCACCAGCAGAGTGGGCCGGGAACACTATGGCTACACCTTC
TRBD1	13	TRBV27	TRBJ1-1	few	CASRDRKNTEAFF	TGTGCCAGCCGGGACAGAAAGAACACTGAAGCTTTCTTT
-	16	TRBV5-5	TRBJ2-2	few	CASSWGAGTNTGELFF	TGTGCCAGCAGCTGGGGGGCTGGAACGAACACCGGGGAGCTGTTTTTT
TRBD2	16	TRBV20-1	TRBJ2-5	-	CSARDHTSGVQETQYF	TGCAGTGCTAGAGATCATACTAGCGGGGTTCAAGAGACCCAGTACTTC
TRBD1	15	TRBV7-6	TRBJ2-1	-	CASSIRDRGRETQFF	TGTGCCAGCAGCATCCGGGACAGGGGACGCGAGACCCAGTTCTTC
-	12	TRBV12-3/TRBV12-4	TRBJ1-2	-	CASSFTGSSYTF	TGTGCCAGCAGTTTTACAGGGTCGAGCTACACCTTC
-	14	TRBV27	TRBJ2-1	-	CASHQSSSYNEQFF	TGTGCCAGCCACCAGTCGAGCTCCTACAATGAGCAGTTCTTC
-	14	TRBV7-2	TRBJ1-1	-	CASSPGGEFTEAFF	TGTGCCAGCAGCCCGGGCGGAGAGTTCACTGAAGCTTTCTTT
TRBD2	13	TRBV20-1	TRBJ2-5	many	CSARAGVVETQYF	TGCAGTGCTAGGGCGGGGGTTGTTGAGACCCAGTACTTC
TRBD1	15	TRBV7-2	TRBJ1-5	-	CASRPSGTENQPRHF	TGTGCCAGCAGGCCATCCGGGACAGAGAATCAGCCCCGGCATTTT
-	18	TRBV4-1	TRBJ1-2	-	CASSQELQVREANYGYTF	TGCGCCAGCAGCCAGGAACTCCAAGTAAGGGAAGCTAACTATGGCTACACCTTC
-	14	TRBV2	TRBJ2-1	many	CASSWSRVAAEQFF	TGTGCCAGCAGCTGGTCTAGAGTAGCCGCCGAGCAGTTCTTC
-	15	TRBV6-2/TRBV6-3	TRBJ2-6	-	CASSSENSGANVLTF	TGTGCCAGCAGCTCAGAAAACTCTGGGGCCAACGTCCTGACTTTC
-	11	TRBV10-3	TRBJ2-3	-	CAIRGDDTQYF	TGTGCCATCAGGGGAGATGATACGCAGTATTTT
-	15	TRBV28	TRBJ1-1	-	CASITGGQLNTEAFF	TGTGCCAGCATCACGGGCGGACAGCTGAACACTGAAGCTTTCTTT
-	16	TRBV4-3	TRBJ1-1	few	CASSPRPPGAITEAFF	TGCGCCAGCAGCCCTCGCCCCCCAGGGGCGATAACTGAAGCTTTCTTT
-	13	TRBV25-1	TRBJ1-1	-	CASSERINTEAFF	TGTGCCAGCAGTGAACGGATAAACACTGAAGCTTTCTTT